This T cell receptor (beta chain) was captured in a study of T-cell reconstitution after alpha-beta-depleted transplantation in children (dated by TCRdb to 2016 to 2017). As for the study more broadly: The study quantitatively tracked T-cell immune reconstitution after TCRalphabeta/CD19-depleted allogeneic hematopoietic cell transplantation in children using TCR repertoire profiling.

Library prep was done by PCR. TCRdb shows the sequencer as Illumina HiSeq 2500. To normalize quantification of the TCRbeta repertoire, the TCR libraries were built with molecular barcoding that relied on unique molecular identifiers. The raw public reads went through TCRdb reprocessing: fastp at Q25, MiXCR clone calling, in-frame beta chains kept. Each entry merges the rows of one CDR3 protein and shows their most common DNA and genes. In this sample the table shows about 980,000 distinct CDR3 sequences, less than 30% of which occur a single time. The ten largest make up about 28% of the sample. This specimen's treatment or condition label, interpreted: allogeneic hematopoietic cell transplantation with graft depleted of TCRalphabeta T cells and CD19 B cells. TCRalphabeta/CD19-depleted allogeneic hematopoietic cell grafts were given to the transplant recipients, all of whom were children. Findings and caveats that apply to the study as a whole: In some patients, the high TCRbeta diversity seen at day 60 was put down to recipient T cells and intrathymic progenitors that had survived conditioning. Over the following months the frequencies of hyperexpanded clones went down, and after one year T-cell counts and TCRbeta diversity were mostly credited to newly produced T cells. The apparently early alphabetaT-cell count recovery about two months after transplant was reportedly dependent on only several hundred rapidly expanded clones derived from non-depleted graft cells.

In the germline V gene (reference sequence), CDR1 corresponds to SGHKS and CDR2 to YYEKEE. V is trimmed back by 4 bases and J by 8 bases, and the junction contains 8 bases that no gene match accounts for. The CDR3 starts with the cysteine, ends with the phenylalanine, and has 15 residues. CDR3 DNA only is kept here, 45 bases in frame from base 1. On this clonotype itself: Its binding antigen is unknown. No clone much larger than this one lies a single base away; base qualities are absent.

The sample consisted of PBMCs, mostly from graft donor cells, taken 360 days after TCRalphabeta/CD19-depleted stem cell transplant. The chain is encoded by TRBV5-5 joined to TRBJ1-4, and TRBD1 matches 10 of the central bases. This TCR was sampled from a boy younger than two who had a stem cell transplant for SCID, so the T cells may come from the graft donor. The CDR3 region: CASSLGTGVFEKLFF. The DNA sequence is as follows: TGTGCCAGCAGCCTAGGGACAGGGGTTTTCGAAAAACTGTTTTTT.